This T cell receptor (beta chain) originates from a study of CD8+ T cells in alopecia areata. Overall study: Tofacitinib treatment spanned 6 to 18 months, with 6 months off drug afterward. Study-level points and caveats: Researchers reported that TCR sharing among patients proved less clear than in mice, possibly HLA-linked. Scalp lesions, especially in alopecia totalis/universalis, had higher clonality than normal scalp.

About this clone: Its specificity is not known.

As to treatment: oral pan-JAK inhibitor, 5-10 mg twice daily. Cell sorting was applied to PBMCs, and CD4+ and CD8+ T cells were collected. This CDR3 contains 15 residues. The junction had 4 bases not matched to a gene; V was cut back by 5 bases and J by 2 bases. Germline V gives CDR1 SEHNR, CDR2 FQNEAQ (reference sequence). cDNA reverse transcribed from extracted RNA served as the sequencing template. TCRdb's table, derived via immunoSEQ multiplex PCR, lists solely in-frame clones and lacks some. The top ten clones hold about a fifth of a sample with about 64,000 clones, 46% of them seen once. This specimen was CD8+ T cells sorted from blood, taken at approximately week 36, from a patient treated with tofacitinib. V usage is TRBV7-9 and J usage is TRBJ2-3; 10 bases map to TRBD2. The receptor was derived from a human donor with alopecia areata. The CDR3 loop reads CASSRTSGNTDTQYF. DNA for the CDR3: TGTGCCAGCAGCCGGACTAGCGGAAACACAGATACGCAGTATTTT. The variable domain in full, completed from reference TRBV7-9 and TRBJ2-3, reads DTGVSQNPRHKITKRGQNVTFRCDPISEHNRLYWYRQTLGQGPEFLTYFQNEAQLEKSRLLSDRFSAERPKGSFSTLEIQRTEQGDSAMYLCASSRTSGNTDTQYFGPGTRLTVL.